Detailed here is one T cell receptor beta chain. Per the study methods: From reference gene primer amplification, estimates of nucleated cell counts were derived. Sequenced by immunoSEQ multiplex PCR; TCRdb stores in-frame clones only, minus some. The V and J calls and clone size are taken from that table; D and trimming were inferred from the DNA. This sample carries roughly 200,000 clones, approximately 85% of them seen once, and the ten largest clones take under 3.5%. The CDR3 extends over 14 amino acids. This sample stems from a study of blood T cell repertoires in COVID-19. Study-wide background: COVID-19 samples, acute and convalescent, were from the United States, Italy and Spain. T cells, B-cell-depleted T cells, or PBMCs provided the cDNA or gDNA that served as material.

The chain carries TRBV1 and TRBJ2-7; the listed D gene, TRBD2, was not tested against the DNA. TRBV1 is a known pseudogene. The clonotype originates from a man aged 60 to 69 with acute or convalescent COVID-19. The specimen was peripheral blood. The CDR3 here is CTSSRGYRSYEQYF. Here the CDR3 DNA reads TGCACCAGCAGCCGAGGGTATCGCTCCTACGAGCAGTACTTC.